This TCR beta chain was sequenced in a study of Ad26.COV2.S vaccination and SARS-CoV-2 variants. Study conclusions and caveats: Analytic work on TCR breadth and depth might have understated the full extent of total T cell responses.

In its sample, this clone was seen a few times. What it binds is not known. No conserved phenylalanine or tryptophan is present at the end of the CDR3, so a read error is the likely explanation. No DNA is shown, since the ends of the CDR3 on it are uncertain; the CDR3 is the one TCRdb lists. Counting both end residues, the CDR3 totals 10 amino acids. Germline assignment: CDR1 ENHRY and CDR2 SYGVKD. Treatment here: around 19 received Ad26.COV2.S at low or high dose, single or two shots; a few received placebo; per-sample allocation not given. Each sample was drawn 63 days after the first injection (of vaccine or placebo). The shot given was an Ad26 vector that makes Wuhan-strain SARS-CoV-2 spike. Libraries were prepared by immunoSEQ multiplex PCR; TCRdb keeps only in-frame clonotypes and omits some of them. The sample lists hundreds of thousands of clones, roughly 87% occurring once.

This receptor was identified in a person aged 18 to 59 who received the Ad26.COV2.S COVID-19 vaccine or a placebo. The chain combines TRBV10-3 with TRBJ1-2. Sample: peripheral blood, taken in a trial of Ad26.COV2.S vaccine versus placebo. CDR3 loop: CAISVRENPS.